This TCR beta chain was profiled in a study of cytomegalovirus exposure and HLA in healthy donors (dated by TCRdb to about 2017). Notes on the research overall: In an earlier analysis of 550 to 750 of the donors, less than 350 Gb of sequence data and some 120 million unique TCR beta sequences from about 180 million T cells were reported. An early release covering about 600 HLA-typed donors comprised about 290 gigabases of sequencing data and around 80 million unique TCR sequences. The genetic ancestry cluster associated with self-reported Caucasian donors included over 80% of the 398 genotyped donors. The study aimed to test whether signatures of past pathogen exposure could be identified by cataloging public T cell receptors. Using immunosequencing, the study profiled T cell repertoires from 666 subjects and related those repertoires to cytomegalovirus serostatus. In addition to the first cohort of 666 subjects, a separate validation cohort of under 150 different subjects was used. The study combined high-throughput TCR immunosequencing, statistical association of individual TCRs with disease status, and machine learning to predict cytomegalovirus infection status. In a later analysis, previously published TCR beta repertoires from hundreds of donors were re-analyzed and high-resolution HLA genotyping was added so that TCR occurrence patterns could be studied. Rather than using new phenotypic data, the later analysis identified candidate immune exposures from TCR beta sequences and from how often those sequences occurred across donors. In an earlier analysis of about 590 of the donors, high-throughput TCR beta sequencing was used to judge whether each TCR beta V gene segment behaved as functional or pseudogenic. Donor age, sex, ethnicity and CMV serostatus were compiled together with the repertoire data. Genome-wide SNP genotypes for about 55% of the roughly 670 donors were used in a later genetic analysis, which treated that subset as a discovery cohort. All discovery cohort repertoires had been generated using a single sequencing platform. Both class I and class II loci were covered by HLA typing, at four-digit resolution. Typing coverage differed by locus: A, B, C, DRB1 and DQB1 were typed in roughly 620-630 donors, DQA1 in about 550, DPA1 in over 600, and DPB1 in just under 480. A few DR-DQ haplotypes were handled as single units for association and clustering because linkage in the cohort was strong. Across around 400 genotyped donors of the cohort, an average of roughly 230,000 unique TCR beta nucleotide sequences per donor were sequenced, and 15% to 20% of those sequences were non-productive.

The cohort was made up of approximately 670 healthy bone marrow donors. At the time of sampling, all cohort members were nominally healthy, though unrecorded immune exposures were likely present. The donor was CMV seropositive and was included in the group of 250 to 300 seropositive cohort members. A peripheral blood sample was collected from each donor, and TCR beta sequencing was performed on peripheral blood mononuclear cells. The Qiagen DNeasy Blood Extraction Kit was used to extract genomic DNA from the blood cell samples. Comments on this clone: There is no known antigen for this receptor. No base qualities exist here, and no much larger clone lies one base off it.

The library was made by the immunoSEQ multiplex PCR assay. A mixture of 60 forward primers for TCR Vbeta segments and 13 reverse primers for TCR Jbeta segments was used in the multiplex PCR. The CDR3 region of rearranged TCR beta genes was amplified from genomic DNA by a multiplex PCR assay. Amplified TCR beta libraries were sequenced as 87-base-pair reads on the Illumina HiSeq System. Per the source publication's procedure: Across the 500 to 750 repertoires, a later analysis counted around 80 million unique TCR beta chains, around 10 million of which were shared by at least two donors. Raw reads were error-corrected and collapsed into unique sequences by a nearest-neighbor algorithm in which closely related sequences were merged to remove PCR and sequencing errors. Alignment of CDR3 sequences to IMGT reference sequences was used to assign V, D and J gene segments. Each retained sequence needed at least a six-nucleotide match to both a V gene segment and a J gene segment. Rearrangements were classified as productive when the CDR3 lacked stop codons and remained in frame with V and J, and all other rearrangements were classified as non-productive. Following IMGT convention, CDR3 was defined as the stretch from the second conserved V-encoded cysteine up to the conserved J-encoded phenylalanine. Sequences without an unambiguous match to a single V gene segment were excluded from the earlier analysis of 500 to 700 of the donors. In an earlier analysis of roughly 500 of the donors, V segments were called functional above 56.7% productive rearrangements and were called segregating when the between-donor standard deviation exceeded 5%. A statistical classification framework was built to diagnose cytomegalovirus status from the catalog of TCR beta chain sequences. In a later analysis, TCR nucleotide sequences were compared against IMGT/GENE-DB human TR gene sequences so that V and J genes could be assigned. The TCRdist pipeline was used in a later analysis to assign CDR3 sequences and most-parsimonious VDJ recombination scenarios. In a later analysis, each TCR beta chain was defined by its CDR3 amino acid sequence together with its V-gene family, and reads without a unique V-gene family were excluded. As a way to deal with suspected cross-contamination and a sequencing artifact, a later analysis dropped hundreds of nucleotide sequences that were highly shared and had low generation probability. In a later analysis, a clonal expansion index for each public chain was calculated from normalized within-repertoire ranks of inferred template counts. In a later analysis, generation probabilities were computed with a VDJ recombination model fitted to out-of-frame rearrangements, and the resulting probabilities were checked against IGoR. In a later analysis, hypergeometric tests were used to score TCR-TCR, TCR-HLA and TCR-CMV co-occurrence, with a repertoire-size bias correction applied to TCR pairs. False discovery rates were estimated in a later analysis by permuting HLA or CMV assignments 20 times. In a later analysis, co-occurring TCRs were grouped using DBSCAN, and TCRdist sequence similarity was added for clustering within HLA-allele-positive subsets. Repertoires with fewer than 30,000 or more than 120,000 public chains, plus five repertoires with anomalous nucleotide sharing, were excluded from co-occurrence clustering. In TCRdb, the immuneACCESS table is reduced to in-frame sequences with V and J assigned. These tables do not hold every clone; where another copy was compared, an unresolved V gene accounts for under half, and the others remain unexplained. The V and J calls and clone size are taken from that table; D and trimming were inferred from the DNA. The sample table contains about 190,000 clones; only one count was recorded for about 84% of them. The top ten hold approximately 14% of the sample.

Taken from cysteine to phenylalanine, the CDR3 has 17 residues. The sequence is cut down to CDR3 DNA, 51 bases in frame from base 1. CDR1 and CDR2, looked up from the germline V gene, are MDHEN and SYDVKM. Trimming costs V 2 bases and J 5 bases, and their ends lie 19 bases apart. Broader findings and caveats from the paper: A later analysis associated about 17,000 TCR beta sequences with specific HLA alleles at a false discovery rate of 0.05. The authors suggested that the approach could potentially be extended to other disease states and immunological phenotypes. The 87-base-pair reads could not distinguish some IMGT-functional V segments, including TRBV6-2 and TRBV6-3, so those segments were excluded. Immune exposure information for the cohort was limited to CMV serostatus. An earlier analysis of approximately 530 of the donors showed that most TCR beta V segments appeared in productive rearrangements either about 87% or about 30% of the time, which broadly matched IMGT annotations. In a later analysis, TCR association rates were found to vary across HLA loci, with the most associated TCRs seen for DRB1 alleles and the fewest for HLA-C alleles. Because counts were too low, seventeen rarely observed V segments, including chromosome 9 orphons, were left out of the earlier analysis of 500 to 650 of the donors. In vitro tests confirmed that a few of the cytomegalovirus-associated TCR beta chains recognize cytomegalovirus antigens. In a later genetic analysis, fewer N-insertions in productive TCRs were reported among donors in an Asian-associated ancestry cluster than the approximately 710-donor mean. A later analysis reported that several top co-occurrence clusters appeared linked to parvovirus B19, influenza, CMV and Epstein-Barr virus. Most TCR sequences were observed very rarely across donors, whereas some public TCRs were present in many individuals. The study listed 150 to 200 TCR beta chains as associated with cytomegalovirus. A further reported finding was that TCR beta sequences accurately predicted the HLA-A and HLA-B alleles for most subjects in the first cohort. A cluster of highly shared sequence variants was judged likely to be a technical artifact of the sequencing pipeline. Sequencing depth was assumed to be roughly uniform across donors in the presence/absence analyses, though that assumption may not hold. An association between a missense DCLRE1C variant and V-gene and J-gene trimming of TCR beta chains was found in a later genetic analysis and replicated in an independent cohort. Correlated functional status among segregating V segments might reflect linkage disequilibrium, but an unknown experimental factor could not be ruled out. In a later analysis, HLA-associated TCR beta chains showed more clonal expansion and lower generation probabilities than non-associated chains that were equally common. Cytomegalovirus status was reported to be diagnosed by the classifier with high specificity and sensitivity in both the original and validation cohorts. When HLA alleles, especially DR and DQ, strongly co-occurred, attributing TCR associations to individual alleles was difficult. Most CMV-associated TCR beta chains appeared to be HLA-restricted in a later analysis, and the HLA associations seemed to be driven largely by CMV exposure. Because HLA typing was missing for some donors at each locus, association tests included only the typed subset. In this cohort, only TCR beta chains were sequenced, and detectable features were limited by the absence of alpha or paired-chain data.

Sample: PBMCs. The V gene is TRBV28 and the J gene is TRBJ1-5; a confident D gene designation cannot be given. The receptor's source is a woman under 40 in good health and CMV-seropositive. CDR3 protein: CASSLPRILEAYQPQHF. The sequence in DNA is TGTGCCAGCAGTTTACCCAGAATCCTGGAGGCATATCAGCCCCAGCATTTT.